The 30 T cell receptor beta chains below all came from one sample that was sequenced in a study of control samples from healthy donors and cancer patients. Assay: immunoSEQ multiplex PCR; the TCRdb copy retains only in-frame clones and omits some. The sample includes roughly 39,000 clones, about 94% of them seen just once. Sequenced material: blood. These TCRs come from a woman in her forties or fifties in good health.

The count of this clone is one. This sequence joins TRBV7-3 and TRBJ2-3; 9 bases align to TRBD2. CDR1 is SGHTA and CDR2 is FQGTGA in the germline V gene. This CDR3 region has 16 residues. With V trimmed by 2 bases and J by 6 bases, 9 bases remained unmatched. CDR3 sequence (DNA): TGTGCCAGCAGCTTAGGAGCGGCGGGGGGGCAGGATACGCAGTATTTT. Translation: CASSLGAAGGQDTQYF.

The chain joins TRBV19 to TRBJ1-5; D gene ambiguous. The CDR3 sequence is 13 residues long. V lost 3 bases and J lost 1, with 4 bases in between. The germline V gene has CDR1 LNHDA and CDR2 SQIVND (reference sequence). The CDR3 here is CASSIWSNQPQHF. For the CDR3, the DNA is TGTGCCAGTAGTATTTGGAGCAATCAGCCCCAGCATTTT.

This chain links TRBV2 with TRBJ2-2; D might be TRBD2 (6 bases). V lost 4 bases and J lost 2, with 11 bases in between. CDR1 is SNHLY, CDR2 FYNNEI, per germline. The CDR3 loop spans 15 amino acids. The CDR3 spells CASSVEGLNTGELFF. CDR3 nucleotides: TGTGCCAGCAGTGTGGAGGGGCTTAACACCGGGGAGCTGTTTTTT.

This chain uses TRBV6-2 or TRBV6-3 with TRBJ1-1, with 8 bases identical to TRBD1. The trim removed 6 bases at V and 1 base at J, leaving 7 bases unmatched. The CDR3 has 15 amino acids. Germline CDR1 reads MNHEY; CDR2 reads SVGEGT. The CDR3 is CASSRRQGKNTEAFF. CDR3 sequence (DNA): TGTGCCAGCAGCCGTCGACAGGGGAAGAACACTGAAGCTTTCTTT.

The chain is built from TRBV4-3 and TRBJ2-7, with 7 bases identical to TRBD2. V shed 0 bases and J 4 bases; nucleotides not matched to a gene: 15. This CDR3 has 18 residues. CDR1 is LGHNA, CDR2 YSLEER, per germline. Here the CDR3 DNA reads TGCGCCAGCAGCCAAGAAGGGGCCTTCGGGGGGACTGTGTACGAGCAGTACTTC. It encodes CASSQEGAFGGTVYEQYF.

V and J are TRBV19 and TRBJ1-2; D not certain. V was clipped by 1 base and J by 7 bases, with 7 bases between them. The CDR3 has 12 residues. CDR1 LNHDA and CDR2 SQIVND come from the germline V gene (reference sequence). The chain's CDR3 is CASSIVNGGYTF. CDR3 DNA: TGTGCCAGTAGTATAGTGAATGGTGGCTACACCTTC.

CDR3 coding DNA: TGCAGCGTTGATGGCCTAGGTGGGGGGGGTGGAGATACGCAGTATTTT. As protein: CSVDGLGGGGGDTQYF. The chain couples TRBV29-1 to TRBJ2-3, with 7 positions matching TRBD2. The CDR3 contains 16 residues. Germline values: CDR1 SQVTM, CDR2 ANQGSEA. Unmatched junction bases numbered 14, after V lost 3 bases and J lost 5 bases.

The chain uses TRBV30 and TRBJ2-2; 9 nucleotides match TRBD2. The CDR3 is made up of 15 amino acids. Germline V lookup: CDR1 GTSNPN, CDR2 SVGIG (reference sequence). With 5 bases clipped from V and 5 bases from J, the junction kept 9 bases outside the gene matches. DNA of the CDR3: TGTGCCTGGGTATTAGCGGGGGCGAGGACCGGGGAGCTGTTTTTT. The encoded protein is CAWVLAGARTGELFF. Full variable domain (rest looked up from reference TRBV30 and TRBJ2-2): SQTIHQWPATLVQPVGSPLSLECTVEGTSNPNLYWYRQAAGRGLQLLFYSVGIGQISSEVPQNLSASRPQDRQFILSSKKLLLSDSGFYLCAWVLAGARTGELFFGEGSRLTVL.

The V and J genes are TRBV21-1 and TRBJ1-1; the table's D call, TRBD1, was not checked against the DNA. TRBV21-1 is a listed pseudogene. The CDR3 has 16 amino acids. The CDR3 DNA is TGTGCCAGCAGCAAAGGACCGACAGGGTTGAACACTGAAGCTTTCTTT. It yields the protein CASSKGPTGLNTEAFF.

In this sample, this clone turned up a few times. This sequence joins TRBV28 and TRBJ1-1; D ambiguous. The CDR3 is made up of 16 amino acids. Trimming took 4 bases from V and 2 from J, leaving 17 bases between them. Germline V CDR1 and CDR2: MDHEN, SYDVKM. DNA of the CDR3: TGTGCCAGCAGTTCTTCCGGGTGGGCGGTTAACACTGAAGCTTTCTTT. Its protein product is CASSSSGWAVNTEAFF.

The gene calls are TRBV19 and TRBJ2-3, with 10 bases lining up with TRBD1. The junction had 13 bases not matched to a gene; V was cut back by 9 bases and J by 4 bases. In germline, CDR1 is LNHDA, CDR2 SQIVND (reference sequence). The CDR3 is 16 amino acids. CDR3 DNA: TGTGCCAGCCATGCCGGGACAGGGGTCGGCGCAGATACGCAGTATTTT. Its protein is CASHAGTGVGADTQYF.

This clone appeared a single time. This chain's CDR3 is CSVRTGLIEAFF. CDR3 DNA sequence: TGCAGCGTCCGGACAGGACTCATTGAAGCTTTCTTT. The chain links TRBV29-1 to TRBJ1-1; TRBD1 matches at 7 bases. V dropped 6 bases and J dropped 7; count of bases not matched to a gene: 8. Germline V gene sequence: CDR1 SQVTM, CDR2 ANQGSEA. The CDR3 contains 12 residues.

This chain links TRBV28 with TRBJ2-7, with D possibly TRBD1 on 6 matching bases. The ends were cut back, 6 bases at V and 2 bases at J, with 17 bases in the middle. Per germline, CDR1 MDHEN and CDR2 SYDVKM. The CDR3 has 15 residues. CDR3 in DNA: TGTGCCAGCAGGCCTTTGTGGGGGCGAACCTACGAGCAGTACTTC. It codes for CASRPLWGRTYEQYF.

The chain employs TRBV27 and TRBJ1-5, with a weak D call TRBD1 (5 bases). Germline CDR1 and CDR2: MNHEY and SMNVEV (reference sequence). This CDR3 is 15 amino acids long. V gave up 6 bases and J gave up 2 bases, with 14 bases separating them. The CDR3 nucleotides read TGTGCCAGCAGGACCCAGGGTATACGCAATCAGCCCCAGCATTTT. Translation gives CASRTQGIRNQPQHF.

The chain is built from TRBV4-3 and TRBJ1-2; D perhaps matches TRBD1 (5 bases). Germline V lookup: CDR1 LGHNA, CDR2 YSLEER. Trimming stripped 4 bases from V and 6 bases from J, with 18 bases between. This CDR3 spans 15 amino acids. The CDR3, as DNA: TGCGCCAGCAGCCTTGGGATCGGACAAATGGATGGCTACACCTTC. It codes for CASSLGIGQMDGYTF.

This chain joins TRBV18 and TRBJ2-7; TRBD2 matches 11 bases. Germline CDR1 KGHSH, CDR2 LQKENI. The CDR3 covers 15 residues. V was clipped by 1 base and J by 4 bases; unmatched bases: 3. As DNA, the CDR3 is TGTGCCAGCTCACCACTGGGACTAGCGGTGTACGAGCAGTACTTC. Translation: CASSPLGLAVYEQYF.

The chain recombines TRBV11-2 with TRBJ1-2; D possibly corresponds to TRBD1 (6 bases). Germline V gene data show CDR1 as SGHAT and CDR2 as FQNNGV. The germline V and J ends were trimmed by 4 bases and 4 bases, with 19 bases remaining between them. This CDR3 is built from 16 residues. The CDR3 here is CASSSEGGLTLYGYTF. CDR3 nucleotides: TGTGCCAGCAGCTCTGAGGGGGGCCTCACCCTCTATGGCTACACCTTC.

The chain is built from TRBV9 and TRBJ2-1, with a possible D match to TRBD2 (7 bases). In germline, CDR1 is SGDLS, CDR2 YYNGEE. V lost 3 bases to trimming and J lost 7 bases, with 17 bases between them. The CDR3 is made up of 15 amino acids. The CDR3 loop reads CASSAPWGGLNEQFF. In DNA form, the CDR3 reads TGTGCCAGCAGCGCCCCCTGGGGGGGGCTAAATGAGCAGTTCTTC.

The chain joins TRBV11-2 to TRBJ2-3; the match to TRBD1 covers 10 bases. The V gene's germline CDR1 is SGHAT and CDR2 FQNNGV. This CDR3 comprises 16 residues. Germline trimming cut 4 bases from V and 1 base from J; bases unmatched to any gene: 5. As DNA, the CDR3 is TGTGCCAGCAGCTCGGGGGACAGGGGACGCACAGATACGCAGTATTTT. As protein: CASSSGDRGRTDTQYF.

The CDR3 sequence is CASSLVQGASGNTIYF. The CDR3 DNA reads as TGTGCCAGCAGCTTAGTACAGGGGGCCTCGGGAAACACCATATATTTT. This chain uses TRBV7-2 with TRBJ1-3; 9 bases agree with TRBD1. After removal of 1 base from V and 4 bases from J, the junction contained 5 bases not matched to a gene. Germline V CDR1 and CDR2: SGHTA, FQGNSA. The CDR3 runs 16 residues.

The V gene is TRBV3-1 (or the pseudogene TRBV3-2), the J gene TRBJ2-4; unclear D gene. Between the trimmed V and J ends, which lost 5 bases and 4 bases, there was a span of 21 bases. The germline V gene encodes CDR1 LGHDT and CDR2 YNNKEL (reference sequence). CDR3 length equals 17 residues. CDR3 nucleotide sequence: TGTGCCAGCAGCTGGCTCCTTCCCTTGCAAAGAAAAAACATTCAGTACTTC. Protein: CASSWLLPLQRKNIQYF.

CDR3 amino acids: CASSSELQGEGSYGYTF. The CDR3 region has the DNA TGTGCCAGCAGCTCCGAACTACAGGGGGAAGGGAGCTATGGCTACACCTTC. The chain uses TRBV9 and TRBJ1-2; TRBD1 agrees at 8 bases. This CDR3 has 17 residues. Germline V gene sequence: CDR1 SGDLS, CDR2 YYNGEE. V shed 4 bases and J 4 bases; nucleotides not matched to a gene: 15.

The CDR3 DNA is TGTGCCAGCAGCGTCGGGACAGGGAATGAAGAGCAGTACTTC. Translated, it gives CASSVGTGNEEQYF. The chain links TRBV7-9 to TRBJ2-7, with 9 bases fitting TRBD1. V was pared by 5 bases and J by 7 bases, with 9 bases of the junction left unmatched. Germline V gene data show CDR1 as SEHNR and CDR2 as FQNEAQ (reference sequence). This CDR3 has 14 residues. Filled out from reference TRBV7-9 and TRBJ2-7, the complete variable domain reads DTGVSQNPRHKITKRGQNVTFRCDPISEHNRLYWYRQTLGQGPEFLTYFQNEAQLEKSRLLSDRFSAERPKGSFSTLEIQRTEQGDSAMYLCASSVGTGNEEQYFGPGTRLTVT.

This clone has a handful of counts. The chain is built from TRBV6-1 and TRBJ1-1, with unresolved D. Looked up from germline, CDR1 is MNHNS and CDR2 is SASEGT. Trimming took off 3 bases at V and 3 bases at J, with 5 bases between the two ends. CDR3 size: 12 residues. This chain's CDR3 is CASSDHYTEAFF. CDR3 coding DNA: TGTGCCAGCAGTGACCATTACACTGAAGCTTTCTTT.

This chain joins TRBV6-5 and TRBJ2-7; TRBD2 is a possible D gene (6 bases). This CDR3 region has 12 residues. Germline V CDR1 and CDR2: MNHEY, SVGAGI. V lost 2 bases and J lost 6, with 8 bases in between. As DNA, the CDR3 is TGTGCCAGCAGTTACATGGGGGGCGAGCAGTACTTC. Its translation: CASSYMGGEQYF.

The chain is built from TRBV7-2 and TRBJ1-2; 7 nucleotides line up with TRBD1. V trimming: 5 bases; J trimming: 5 bases; junction bases outside the gene matches: 5. The CDR3 totals 13 residues. Germline-derived CDR1 and CDR2 are SGHTA and FQGNSA. CDR3 sequence: CASSGRQGYGYTF. CDR3 DNA sequence: TGTGCCAGCAGCGGGCGACAGGGTTATGGCTACACCTTC.

V gene TRBV28 combines with J gene TRBJ2-3; tentative D call: TRBD2 (6 bases). Trimming pared 8 bases from V and 0 bases from J, leaving 6 bases between. The CDR3 spans 12 residues. Looked up from germline, CDR1 is MDHEN and CDR2 is SYDVKM. The CDR3 is CASAGSTDTQYF. Written as DNA, the CDR3 is TGTGCCAGCGCGGGGAGCACAGATACGCAGTATTTT. Based on the CDR3 plus reference TRBV28 and TRBJ2-3, the full variable domain is DVKVTQSSRYLVKRTGEKVFLECVQDMDHENMFWYRQDPGLGLRLIYFSYDVKMKEKGDIPEGYSVSREKKERFSLILESASTNQTSMYLCASAGSTDTQYFGPGTRLTVL.

This chain uses TRBV4-3 with TRBJ1-1, with unresolved D. The V end lost 1 base, the J end lost 5 bases, and 8 bases lay between the germline ends. Germline lookup yields CDR1 LGHNA and CDR2 YSLEER. CDR3 size: 13 residues. The CDR3: CASSQGAGTEAFF. The CDR3 DNA reads as TGCGCCAGCAGCCAAGGGGCGGGGACTGAAGCTTTCTTT.

This clone was observed a single time. The chain has TRBV27 and TRBJ1-5, with unresolved D. V lost 6 bases to trimming and J lost 2 bases, with 8 bases between them. This CDR3 has 13 residues. Germline V gene lookup returns CDR1 MNHEY and CDR2 SMNVEV (reference sequence). The CDR3 nucleotides read TGTGCCAGCAGCCCGAACGGCAATCAGCCCCAGCATTTT. It encodes CASSPNGNQPQHF.

The V gene is TRBV5-8, the J gene TRBJ2-1; either TRBD1 or TRBD2 may supply D (5 bases each). This CDR3 region has 14 residues. V gave up 5 bases and J gave up 7 bases, with 16 bases separating them. CDR1 and CDR2 from the germline V gene are SGHTS and YDEGEE. The CDR3 loop is CASRPTGTVNEQFF. The DNA for the CDR3 is TGTGCCAGCAGACCGACCGGGACGGTAAATGAGCAGTTCTTC.